This is a list of T cell receptor beta chains from one sample in a study of cytomegalovirus exposure and HLA in healthy donors. Sequencing used immunoSEQ multiplex PCR; TCRdb keeps in-frame clones, though not all of them. The sample lists around 150,000 clones, around 78% occurring once. What was sequenced was PBMCs. All receptors derive from a woman between 35 and 50 years old in good health and CMV-seronegative. Both conserved end residues are part of each CDR3. A D gene is named only where the DNA matches it firmly. Only some rows state a clone size, as once, few, many or a class for expanded clones.

j_call v_call d_call clone_size cdr3_aa cdr3_nt
TRBJ2-2 TRBV9 TRBD2 . CASSSRTRANTGELFF TGTGCCAGCAGCTCAAGGACTAGAGCGAACACCGGGGAGCTGTTTTTT
TRBJ2-1 TRBV5-1 TRBD1 . CASSRNRGDQFF TGCGCCAGCAGCCGTAACAGGGGGGATCAGTTCTTC
TRBJ2-7 TRBV5-6 TRBD2 . CASSLAGLAGSYEQYF TGTGCCAGCAGCTTGGCCGGACTAGCGGGGTCCTACGAGCAGTACTTC
TRBJ2-1 TRBV30 TRBD2 . CAWSVGGSGSRNEQFF TGTGCCTGGAGTGTAGGGGGGAGCGGGAGTCGCAATGAGCAGTTCTTC
TRBJ2-3 TRBV9 . . CASSVASGVDTQYF TGTGCCAGCAGCGTAGCTTCAGGGGTGGATACGCAGTATTTT
TRBJ1-4 TRBV4-2 TRBD1 . CASSQGTGGSREKLFF TGTGCCAGCAGCCAAGGGACAGGGGGCAGTCGTGAAAAACTGTTTTTT
TRBJ1-5 TRBV10-3 . . CAISESLSGTTYSNQPQHF TGTGCCATCAGTGAGTCACTTTCGGGGACAACTTATAGCAATCAGCCCCAGCATTTT
TRBJ1-2 TRBV27 TRBD1 . CASSLRGTGEDGYTF TGTGCCAGCAGTTTACGGGGGACAGGGGAGGATGGCTACACCTTC
TRBJ1-1 TRBV11-3 TRBD1 . CASSPDRGEAFF TGTGCCAGCAGCCCGGACAGGGGGGAAGCTTTCTTT
TRBJ2-1 TRBV7-3 . . CASSSSRDNEQFF TGTGCCAGCAGCTCGTCTAGAGACAATGAGCAGTTCTTC
TRBJ2-5 TRBV7-7 TRBD1 . CASSLGAGGETQYF TGTGCTAGCAGCTTAGGGGCAGGGGGTGAGACCCAGTACTTC
TRBJ2-7 TRBV29-1 . . CSVEGATDISSYEQYF TGCAGCGTTGAAGGGGCGACAGACATTTCTTCTTACGAGCAGTACTTC
TRBJ2-1 TRBV9 . . CASSVVAVKGDEQFF TGTGCCAGCAGCGTAGTGGCGGTCAAAGGGGATGAGCAGTTCTTC
TRBJ1-1 TRBV5-1 TRBD1 . CASTYEDRVNTEAFF TGCGCCAGCACCTACGAGGACAGGGTGAACACTGAAGCTTTCTTT
TRBJ2-1 TRBV7-9 . . CASSLAQDEQFF TGTGCCAGCAGCTTAGCGCAGGATGAGCAGTTCTTC
TRBJ1-5 TRBV30 TRBD1 . CAWSGQSNQPQHF TGTGCCTGGTCGGGACAGAGCAATCAGCCCCAGCATTTT
TRBJ2-2 TRBV11-2 . . CASNRVGGELFF TGTGCCAGCAACAGGGTTGGCGGGGAGCTGTTTTTT
TRBJ2-3 TRBV2 . few CASPVVQGEADTQYF TGTGCCAGCCCGGTGGTCCAGGGGGAGGCAGATACGCAGTATTTT
TRBJ1-5 TRBV27 TRBD1 . CASSPGQGVGQPQHF TGTGCCAGCAGTCCCGGACAGGGGGTGGGTCAGCCCCAGCATTTT
TRBJ1-4 TRBV6-6 TRBD1 few CASGGRQGNLFEKLFF TGTGCCAGCGGGGGGCGACAGGGTAACCTCTTTGAAAAACTGTTTTTT
TRBJ1-4 TRBV19 . . CASSTDMGGGELFF TGTGCCAGTAGTACAGACATGGGAGGCGGTGAACTGTTTTTT
TRBJ2-1 TRBV2 . . CASSFTIKQNEQFF TGTGCCAGCAGTTTTACGATCAAACAGAATGAGCAGTTCTTC
TRBJ1-1 TRBV27 TRBD1 . CASSPDRGLWAFF TGTGCCAGCAGCCCTGACAGGGGGCTCTGGGCTTTCTTT
TRBJ1-2 TRBV27 . . CASSLSPGGGYGYTF TGTGCCAGCAGTTTATCACCAGGAGGTGGCTATGGCTACACCTTC
TRBJ2-5 TRBV28 . . CASSHTKTQYF TGTGCCAGCAGCCATACTAAGACCCAGTACTTC
TRBJ2-7 TRBV6-1 . once CASSDPGVGEQYF TGTGCCAGCAGTGACCCAGGGGTGGGCGAGCAGTACTTC
TRBJ1-2 TRBV5-4 . . CASSLDAGGYTF TGTGCCAGCAGCTTGGATGCGGGTGGCTACACCTTC
TRBJ1-4 TRBV11-2 . . CASSLAVQSNEKLFF TGTGCCAGCAGCTTAGCTGTACAGTCTAATGAAAAACTGTTTTTT
TRBJ1-3 TRBV15 TRBD1 . CATRRDRISGNTIYF TGTGCCACCCGAAGGGACAGAATCTCTGGAAACACCATATATTTT
TRBJ1-1 TRBV6-5 . few CASSRLEETEAFF TGTGCCAGCAGCCGCCTGGAGGAAACTGAAGCTTTCTTT
TRBJ1-5 TRBV7-2 TRBD1 . CASSILTGHNQPQHF TGTGCCAGCAGCATATTGACAGGGCACAATCAGCCCCAGCATTTT
TRBJ1-1 TRBV30 TRBD1 . CAWSLDRGPGTEAFF TGTGCCTGGAGTCTAGACAGGGGGCCGGGCACTGAAGCTTTCTTT
TRBJ1-1 TRBV5-1 . . CASSLTAGIAEAFF TGCGCCAGCAGCTTGACTGCGGGGATCGCTGAAGCTTTCTTT
TRBJ1-3 TRBV19 TRBD1 . CASSRTGGTGNTIYF TGTGCCAGTAGTCGGACAGGGGGCACAGGAAACACCATATATTTT
TRBJ2-1 TRBV4-1 TRBD2 few CASSQEIDGRRSAQFF TGCGCCAGCAGCCAAGAAATTGACGGGAGGAGGTCGGCGCAGTTCTTC
TRBJ2-3 TRBV11-3 . . CASSPGVPTQYF TGTGCCAGCAGCCCCGGAGTACCTACGCAGTATTTT
TRBJ2-7 TRBV11-2 . . CASSLAAGPNYEQYF TGTGCCAGCAGCTTAGCCGCGGGGCCCAACTACGAGCAGTACTTC
TRBJ1-4 TRBV28 . . CASSFPGINEKLFF TGTGCCAGCAGTTTTCCGGGAATTAATGAAAAACTGTTTTTT
TRBJ1-3 TRBV30 TRBD1 . CAWRTGTAGNTIYF TGTGCCTGGAGAACCGGGACAGCCGGAAACACCATATATTTT
TRBJ2-3 TRBV6-6 . . CASSSLAVYTDTQYF TGTGCCAGCAGTTCGTTAGCGGTTTACACAGATACGCAGTATTTT
TRBJ2-1 TRBV2 . . CASSEGQGYYNEQFF TGTGCCAGCAGTGAAGGCCAGGGTTATTACAATGAGCAGTTCTTC
TRBJ2-5 TRBV4-2 TRBD2 . CASSRSTWREEAETQYF TGTGCCAGCAGCCGATCTACCTGGCGGGAGGAGGCAGAGACCCAGTACTTC
TRBJ1-4 TRBV2 . . CASREAGQLFF TGTGCCAGCAGGGAGGCCGGACAGCTGTTTTTT
TRBJ2-5 TRBV7-7 . . CASSTGQGGQETQYF TGTGCTAGCAGCACCGGACAGGGAGGGCAAGAGACCCAGTACTTC
TRBJ2-7 TRBV30 TRBD1 once CTGSDRGDEQYF TGTACCGGCTCCGACAGGGGAGACGAGCAGTACTTC
TRBJ2-7 TRBV25-1 . . CASCQGYEQYF TGTGCCAGCTGTCAGGGCTACGAGCAGTACTTC
TRBJ2-5 TRBV5-8 TRBD2 . CASRPSGRAGETQYF TGTGCCAGCAGACCTAGCGGGAGGGCGGGAGAGACCCAGTACTTC
TRBJ1-3 TRBV5-1 . . CASSLAGSSGNTIYF TGCGCCAGCAGCTTGGCCGGGAGCTCTGGAAACACCATATATTTT
TRBJ2-7 TRBV5-1 TRBD1 once CASSLRTGGSYEQYF TGCGCCAGCAGCTTGAGAACAGGGGGGTCCTACGAGCAGTACTTC
TRBJ1-3 TRBV7-6 . . CASSLGGGSGNTIYF TGTGCCAGCAGCTTGGGAGGGGGCTCTGGAAACACCATATATTTT
TRBJ1-4 TRBV12-5 TRBD1 few CASGFLVFSDRGQNEKLFF TGTGCTAGTGGTTTTCTCGTTTTCTCGGACAGGGGGCAAAATGAAAAACTGTTTTTT
TRBJ2-1 TRBV4-1 TRBD2 . CASSQAGGAYNEQFF TGCGCCAGCAGCCAAGCGGGAGGGGCCTACAATGAGCAGTTCTTC
TRBJ1-2 TRBV2 . . CASSERGGPANYGYTF TGTGCCAGCAGCGAACGGGGGGGGCCGGCTAACTATGGCTACACCTTC
TRBJ2-7 TRBV28 TRBD2 . CASKRGAGNGLEQYF TGTGCCAGCAAACGGGGAGCGGGAAACGGCCTCGAGCAGTACTTC
TRBJ1-4 TRBV5-1 TRBD1 few CASSLNARGPNEKLFF TGCGCCAGCAGCTTGAATGCCAGGGGGCCTAATGAAAAACTGTTTTTT